This T cell receptor beta chain was observed in a study of T-cell memory formation after mild COVID-19. For the study at large: Most TCR clusters belonged to a single donor.

Concerning this clonotype itself: Its antigen remains unidentified.

Findings of the study overall: In second-wave clones peaking day 37, SARS-CoV-2 specificity remained unconfirmed.

MiXCR, applied by TCRdb to the 5' RACE reads, yields one record per CDR3 protein. The profile shows about 390,000 distinct CDR3 sequences, around a sixth of them singletons. Sequenced: PBMCs or a T cell subset sorted from them (not recorded which). This receptor was taken from a man aged 18 to 29 who had mild COVID-19 (a few samples of this study predate the infection). Cell type and time point are not known.

The CDR3 DNA is TGTGCCATCAGAAACCGGGACAGAATCACCGGGGAGCTGTTTTTT. Protein sequence: CAIRNRDRITGELFF. The genes are TRBV10-3 and TRBJ2-2, with 7 bases matching TRBD1. Germline loops: CDR1 ENHRY, CDR2 SYGVKD. With V trimmed by 6 bases and J by 4 bases, 8 bases remained unmatched. CDR3 length: 15 amino acids.